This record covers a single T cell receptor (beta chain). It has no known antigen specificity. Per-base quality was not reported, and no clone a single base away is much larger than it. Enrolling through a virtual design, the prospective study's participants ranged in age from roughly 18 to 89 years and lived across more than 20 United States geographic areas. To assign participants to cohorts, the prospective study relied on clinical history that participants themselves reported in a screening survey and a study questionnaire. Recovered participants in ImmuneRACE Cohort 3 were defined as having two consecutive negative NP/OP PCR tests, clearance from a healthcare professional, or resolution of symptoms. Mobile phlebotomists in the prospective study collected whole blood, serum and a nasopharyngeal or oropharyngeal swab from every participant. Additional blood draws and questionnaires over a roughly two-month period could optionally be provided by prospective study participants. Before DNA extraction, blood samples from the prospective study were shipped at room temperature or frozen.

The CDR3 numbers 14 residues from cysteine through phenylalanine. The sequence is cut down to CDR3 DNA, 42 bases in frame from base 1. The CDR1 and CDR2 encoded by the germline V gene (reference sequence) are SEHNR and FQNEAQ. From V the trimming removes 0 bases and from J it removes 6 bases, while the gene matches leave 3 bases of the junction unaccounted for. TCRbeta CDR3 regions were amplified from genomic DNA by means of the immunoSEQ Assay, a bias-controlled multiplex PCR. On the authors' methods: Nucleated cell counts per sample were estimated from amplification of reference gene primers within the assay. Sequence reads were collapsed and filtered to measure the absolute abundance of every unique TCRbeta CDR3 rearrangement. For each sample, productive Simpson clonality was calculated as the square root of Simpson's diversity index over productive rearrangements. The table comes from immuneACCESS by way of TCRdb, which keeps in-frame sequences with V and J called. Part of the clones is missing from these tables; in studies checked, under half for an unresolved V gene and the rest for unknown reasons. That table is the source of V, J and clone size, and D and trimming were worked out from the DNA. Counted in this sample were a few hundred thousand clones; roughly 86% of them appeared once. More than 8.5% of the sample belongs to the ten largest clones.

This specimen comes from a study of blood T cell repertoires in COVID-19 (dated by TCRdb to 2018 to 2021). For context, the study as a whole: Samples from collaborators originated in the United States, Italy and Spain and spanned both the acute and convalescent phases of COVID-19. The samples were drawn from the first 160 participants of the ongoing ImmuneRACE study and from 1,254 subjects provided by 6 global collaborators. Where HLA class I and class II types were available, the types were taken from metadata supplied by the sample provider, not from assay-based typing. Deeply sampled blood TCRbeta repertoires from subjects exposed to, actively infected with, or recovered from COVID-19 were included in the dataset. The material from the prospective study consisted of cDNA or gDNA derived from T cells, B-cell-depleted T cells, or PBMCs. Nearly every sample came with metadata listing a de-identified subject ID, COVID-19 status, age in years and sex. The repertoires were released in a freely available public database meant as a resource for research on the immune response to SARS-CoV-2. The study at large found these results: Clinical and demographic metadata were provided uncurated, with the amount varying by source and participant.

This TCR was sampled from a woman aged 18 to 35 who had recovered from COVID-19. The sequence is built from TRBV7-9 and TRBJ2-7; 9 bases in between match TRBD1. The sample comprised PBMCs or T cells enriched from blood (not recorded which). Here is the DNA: TGTGCCAGCAGCTTAGCAGGGACAGGGAGCGAGCAGTACTTC. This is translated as CASSLAGTGSEQYF.